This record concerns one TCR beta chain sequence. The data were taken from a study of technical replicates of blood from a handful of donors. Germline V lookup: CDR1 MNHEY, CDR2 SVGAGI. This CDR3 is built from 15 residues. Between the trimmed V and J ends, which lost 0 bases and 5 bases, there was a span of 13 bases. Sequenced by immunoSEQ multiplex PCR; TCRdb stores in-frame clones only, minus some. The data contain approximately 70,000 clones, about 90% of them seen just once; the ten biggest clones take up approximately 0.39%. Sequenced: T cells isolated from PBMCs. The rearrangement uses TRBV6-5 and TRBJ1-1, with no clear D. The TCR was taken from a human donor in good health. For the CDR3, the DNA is TGTGCCAGCAGTTACTCGAAAGAGTTTGGTACTGAAGCTTTCTTT. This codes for CASSYSKEFGTEAFF.